The rows below give T cell receptor beta chains drawn from one sample of a study of shared clonotypes between healthy human individuals. Sequencing used immunoSEQ multiplex PCR; TCRdb keeps in-frame clones, though not all of them. The sample yields 2 million or so clones, roughly 96% seen once. Sequenced material: naive CD4+ T cells sorted from blood. The receptors come from a man aged 18-30 years in good health. CDR3s include the opening cysteine and the closing phenylalanine or tryptophan. Each record gives: D gene, CDR3 length, V gene, J gene, clone size, CDR3 protein, CDR3 DNA. A D gene is named only where the DNA matches it firmly. Expanded clones are given a class, and other clones once, few, many or no size at all.

D: NA; length: 16; V: TRBV5-1; J: TRBJ1-4; size: NA; CDR3: CASSPDGSPTNEKLFF; DNA: TGCGCCAGCAGCCCAGACGGGAGTCCAACTAATGAAAAACTGTTTTTT
D: TRBD1; length: 15; V: TRBV18; J: TRBJ2-7; size: NA; CDR3: CASSPTRDRNYEQYF; DNA: TGTGCCAGCTCACCAACCCGGGACAGGAACTACGAGCAGTACTTC
D: TRBD1; length: 15; V: TRBV6-5; J: TRBJ2-7; size: NA; CDR3: CASSYGTGGPYEQYF; DNA: TGTGCCAGCAGTTACGGGACAGGGGGCCCCTACGAGCAGTACTTC
D: TRBD1; length: 16; V: TRBV5-1; J: TRBJ1-4; size: NA; CDR3: CASSLAGTGVNEKLFF; DNA: TGCGCCAGCAGCTTGGCCGGGACAGGAGTAAATGAAAAACTGTTTTTT
D: NA; length: 11; V: TRBV27; J: TRBJ2-7; size: NA; CDR3: CASILLREQYF; DNA: TGTGCCAGCATCTTACTCCGGGAGCAGTACTTC
D: NA; length: 14; V: TRBV10-3; J: TRBJ2-5; size: NA; CDR3: CAISLDRNQETQYF; DNA: TGTGCCATCAGCTTAGACAGGAATCAAGAGACCCAGTACTTC
D: TRBD1; length: 17; V: TRBV29-1; J: TRBJ2-5; size: NA; CDR3: CSVEDRVGTASRETQYF; DNA: TGCAGCGTTGAAGATCGTGTGGGGACAGCATCTAGGGAGACCCAGTACTTC
D: NA; length: 12; V: TRBV30; J: TRBJ2-3; size: NA; CDR3: CAWSVHGPPQYF; DNA: TGTGCCTGGAGTGTACATGGCCCGCCACAATATTTT
D: NA; length: 12; V: TRBV5-8; J: TRBJ2-5; size: NA; CDR3: CASRRTQETQYF; DNA: TGTGCCAGCAGGCGGACTCAAGAGACCCAGTACTTC
D: NA; length: 16; V: TRBV5-4; J: TRBJ2-3; size: once; CDR3: CASSLESSGTGDTQYF; DNA: TGTGCCAGCAGCTTGGAGTCTAGCGGGACAGGAGATACGCAGTATTTT
D: NA; length: 15; V: TRBV19; J: TRBJ1-5; size: NA; CDR3: CASSIPNRANQPQHF; DNA: TGTGCCAGTAGTATTCCCAACAGGGCCAATCAGCCCCAGCATTTT
D: TRBD2; length: 15; V: TRBV11-2; J: TRBJ2-7; size: few; CDR3: CASSHSGVNSYEQYF; DNA: TGTGCCAGCAGCCATAGCGGGGTAAACTCCTACGAGCAGTACTTC
D: TRBD2; length: 19; V: TRBV7-2; J: TRBJ2-1; size: NA; CDR3: CASSQLPGLAGGLGNEQFF; DNA: TGTGCCAGCAGCCAATTACCGGGACTAGCGGGAGGGCTGGGGAATGAGCAGTTCTTC
D: TRBD2; length: 15; V: TRBV7-2; J: TRBJ2-3; size: NA; CDR3: CASRTGLAGTDTQYF; DNA: TGTGCCAGCAGGACCGGACTAGCGGGAACAGATACGCAGTATTTT
D: NA; length: 11; V: TRBV28; J: TRBJ1-2; size: once; CDR3: CASSLRGGYTF; DNA: TGTGCCAGCAGTCTCAGGGGTGGCTACACCTTC
D: TRBD1; length: 13; V: TRBV2; J: TRBJ2-7; size: NA; CDR3: CASRFDRAYEQYF; DNA: TGTGCCAGCCGATTCGACAGGGCCTACGAGCAGTACTTC
D: NA; length: 13; V: TRBV7-2; J: TRBJ2-7; size: NA; CDR3: CASSLAGWDEQYF; DNA: TGTGCCAGCAGCTTAGCGGGCTGGGACGAGCAGTACTTC
D: NA; length: 14; V: TRBV2; J: TRBJ2-7; size: NA; CDR3: CASSESGKGNEQYF; DNA: TGTGCCAGCAGTGAATCCGGCAAGGGAAACGAGCAGTACTTC
D: TRBD1; length: 14; V: TRBV10-3; J: TRBJ1-1; size: NA; CDR3: CAISPGQVNTEAFF; DNA: TGTGCCATCAGTCCGGGACAGGTGAACACTGAAGCTTTCTTT
D: TRBD2; length: 16; V: TRBV11-2; J: TRBJ2-1; size: NA; CDR3: CASSTAGLADYNEQFF; DNA: TGTGCCAGCAGCACAGCGGGCCTAGCGGACTACAATGAGCAGTTCTTC
D: NA; length: 15; V: TRBV19; J: TRBJ1-4; size: once; CDR3: CASSINGATNEKLFF; DNA: TGTGCCAGTAGTATAAACGGCGCAACTAATGAAAAACTGTTTTTT
D: NA; length: 11; V: TRBV6-1; J: TRBJ2-1; size: NA; CDR3: CASSEVNEQFF; DNA: TGTGCCAGCAGTGAAGTCAATGAGCAGTTCTTC
D: TRBD2; length: 16; V: TRBV5-1; J: TRBJ2-3; size: NA; CDR3: CASSRRGGLGTDTQYF; DNA: TGCGCCAGCAGTCGGCGGGGGGGCCTCGGCACAGATACGCAGTATTTT
D: TRBD1; length: 13; V: TRBV9; J: TRBJ2-5; size: NA; CDR3: CASTRTGQETQYF; DNA: TGTGCCAGCACCCGGACAGGCCAAGAGACCCAGTACTTC
D: NA; length: 15; V: TRBV7-9; J: TRBJ1-2; size: NA; CDR3: CASSLAYRETHGYTF; DNA: TGTGCCAGCAGCTTAGCTTACAGGGAAACTCATGGCTACACCTTC
D: NA; length: 13; V: TRBV6-1; J: TRBJ1-2; size: NA; CDR3: CASSPSGGAGYTF; DNA: TGTGCCAGCAGTCCCTCGGGGGGAGCCGGCTACACCTTC
D: TRBD1; length: 15; V: TRBV30; J: TRBJ1-2; size: NA; CDR3: CAWTVSDRVNYGYTF; DNA: TGTGCCTGGACCGTCTCCGACAGGGTTAACTATGGCTACACCTTC
D: NA; length: 12; V: TRBV10-3; J: TRBJ2-7; size: NA; CDR3: CAISATRYEQYF; DNA: TGTGCCATCAGTGCCACACGCTACGAGCAGTACTTC
D: NA; length: 14; V: TRBV7-2; J: TRBJ2-7; size: NA; CDR3: CASSPLHGTYEQYF; DNA: TGTGCCAGCAGCCCCCTTCACGGGACCTACGAGCAGTACTTC
D: TRBD1; length: 12; V: TRBV6-1; J: TRBJ1-6; size: NA; CDR3: CASGQGNSPLHF; DNA: TGTGCCAGCGGACAGGGAAATTCACCCCTCCACTTT
D: NA; length: 15; V: TRBV29-1; J: TRBJ2-3; size: NA; CDR3: CSVAVSWIPTDTQYF; DNA: TGCAGCGTTGCGGTCTCCTGGATCCCCACAGATACGCAGTATTTT
D: NA; length: 17; V: TRBV11-2; J: TRBJ2-1; size: NA; CDR3: CASSLGPSLSIHNEQFF; DNA: TGTGCCAGCAGCTTAGGCCCGAGTTTGAGTATCCATAATGAGCAGTTCTTC
D: NA; length: 15; V: TRBV14; J: TRBJ2-2; size: NA; CDR3: CASSQLGQYTGELFF; DNA: TGTGCCAGCAGCCAACTTGGGCAGTACACCGGGGAGCTGTTTTTT
D: NA; length: 16; V: TRBV9; J: TRBJ1-5; size: NA; CDR3: CASSVKEGDSNQPQHF; DNA: TGTGCCAGCAGCGTAAAGGAGGGGGATAGCAATCAGCCCCAGCATTTT
D: TRBD1; length: 15; V: TRBV2; J: TRBJ1-5; size: NA; CDR3: CASSLSGQGNQPQHF; DNA: TGTGCCAGCAGTCTCTCCGGACAGGGCAATCAGCCCCAGCATTTT
D: TRBD1; length: 15; V: TRBV27; J: TRBJ1-2; size: NA; CDR3: CASSPADRVGYGYTF; DNA: TGTGCCAGCAGTCCCGCTGACAGGGTTGGCTATGGCTACACCTTC
D: NA; length: 14; V: TRBV7-2; J: TRBJ1-2; size: NA; CDR3: CASSVDRSLYGYTF; DNA: TGTGCCAGCAGCGTCGACAGGAGTCTCTATGGCTACACCTTC
D: NA; length: 12; V: TRBV30; J: TRBJ1-3; size: NA; CDR3: CAWSVGVNTIYF; DNA: TGTGCCTGGAGTGTAGGTGTGAACACCATATATTTT
D: NA; length: 12; V: TRBV11-3; J: TRBJ2-7; size: NA; CDR3: CASSYQGGEQYF; DNA: TGTGCCAGCAGCTATCAAGGGGGGGAGCAGTACTTC
D: NA; length: 11; V: TRBV11-2; J: TRBJ2-3; size: NA; CDR3: CASRMTDTQYF; DNA: TGTGCCAGCAGGATGACAGATACGCAGTATTTT
D: TRBD2; length: 17; V: TRBV10-1; J: TRBJ2-3; size: NA; CDR3: CASSPGTSGRNTDTQYF; DNA: TGCGCCAGCAGTCCCGGGACTAGCGGGAGGAACACAGATACGCAGTATTTT
D: TRBD2; length: 15; V: TRBV18; J: TRBJ2-3; size: NA; CDR3: CASSPPGLGGDTQYF; DNA: TGTGCCAGCTCACCGCCGGGACTAGGAGGAGATACGCAGTATTTT
D: NA; length: 15; V: TRBV6-1; J: TRBJ2-1; size: NA; CDR3: CASSEDRDTRREQFF; DNA: TGTGCCAGCAGTGAGGACCGGGACACCCGACGAGAGCAGTTCTTC
D: TRBD1; length: 13; V: TRBV10-1; J: TRBJ2-7; size: NA; CDR3: CASSSGTVGEQYF; DNA: TGCGCCAGCAGTTCCGGGACAGTTGGCGAGCAGTACTTC
D: TRBD1; length: 16; V: TRBV2; J: TRBJ1-6; size: NA; CDR3: CASSDSRRQGDSPLHF; DNA: TGTGCCAGCAGTGACTCCCGGAGACAGGGGGATTCACCCCTCCACTTT
D: NA; length: 17; V: TRBV7-9; J: TRBJ2-1; size: NA; CDR3: CASSLVATFSSYNEQFF; DNA: TGTGCCAGCAGCTTAGTAGCGACTTTTAGCTCCTACAATGAGCAGTTCTTC
D: NA; length: 15; V: TRBV27; J: TRBJ2-7; size: NA; CDR3: CASSIIGTSTYEQYF; DNA: TGTGCCAGCAGTATAATTGGGACGTCTACCTACGAGCAGTACTTC
D: NA; length: 14; V: TRBV7-2; J: TRBJ2-2; size: NA; CDR3: CASSRNANTGELFF; DNA: TGTGCCAGCAGCCGAAACGCGAACACCGGGGAGCTGTTTTTT
D: NA; length: 15; V: TRBV4-1; J: TRBJ1-1; size: NA; CDR3: CASSQESNLNTEAFF; DNA: TGCGCCAGCAGCCAAGAATCGAATTTGAACACTGAAGCTTTCTTT